Below, 16 T cell receptor beta chains from the same sample are listed, as sequenced in a study of T cells in Graves' hyperthyroidism and ophthalmopathy. Amplification targeted TCR beta CDR3 regions from RNA transcripts. Initially, a first-round RT-PCR of the TCR CDR3 employed the HTBI primer set. Each CDR3 protein is one row after TCRdb ran MiXCR on the multiplex PCR reads. The table lists some 570,000 distinct CDR3 sequences, approximately 15% of them singletons. Sequencing used blood. These receptors were taken from a woman aged 18 to 35 with Graves' ophthalmopathy.

The sample holds many counts of this clonotype. The V call is TRBV2, the J call TRBJ1-5, with D uncertain. CDR3 length: 12 residues. V was pared by 4 bases and J by 6 bases, with 7 bases between. From germline, CDR1 is SNHLY and CDR2 FYNNEI. Here the CDR3 reads CASSGGFQPQHF. The CDR3 region has the DNA TGTGCCAGCAGTGGAGGTTTTCAGCCCCAGCATTTT.

The chain has TRBV12-3 or TRBV12-4 and TRBJ2-2, with D perhaps matching TRBD2 (5 bases). With 8 bases removed from V and 6 bases from J, the gap between germline ends came to 31 bases. The CDR3 runs 19 residues. CDR3 bases: TGTGCCAGCTTAACGGCGGGTGCGGGCACCTGGACCCAATCCGGGGAGCTGTTTTTT. Residues: CASLTAGAGTWTQSGELFF.

V gene TRBV9 combines with J gene TRBJ2-3; TRBD2 might be the D (5 bases). The V and J ends lost 0 bases and 0 bases respectively, with 17 bases between them. The CDR3 length is 18 residues. Germline values: CDR1 SGDLS, CDR2 YYNGEE. In nucleotides, the CDR3 is TGTGCCAGCAGCGTAGAGGGAGTGCCCGACGTGAGCACAGATACGCAGTATTTT. This sequence encodes CASSVEGVPDVSTDTQYF.

The table lists this clonotype with many counts. The V gene is TRBV28, the J gene TRBJ1-1; the D gene is possibly TRBD1 (6 bases). CDR3 size: 13 residues. Germline V gene sequence: CDR1 MDHEN, CDR2 SYDVKM. V was trimmed by 2 bases and J by 10 bases, leaving 14 bases between them. CDR3 nucleotide sequence: TGTGCCAGCAGTTTACCGACAGGACTGCGAGCTTTCTTT. Encoded protein: CASSLPTGLRAFF.

This clonotype was recorded at least ten times. The chain is built from TRBV10-3 and TRBJ1-1, with 7 nucleotides matching TRBD1. CDR1 is ENHRY, CDR2 SYGVKD, per germline. The V segment lost 7 bases and the J segment 4 bases; nucleotides outside the gene matches: 6. This CDR3 spans 13 amino acids. The CDR3 DNA is TGTGCCATCAATCCAGGGGGAGGCACTGAAGCTTTCTTT. Translation: CAINPGGGTEAFF.

This clonotype showed up just a few times. The V and J genes are TRBV3-1 and TRBJ2-1; TRBD1 is a possible D gene (6 bases). V was clipped by 0 bases and J by 8 bases, with 20 bases between them. Germline V lookup: CDR1 LGHDT, CDR2 YNNKEL (reference sequence). The CDR3 is 17 residues long. In DNA, the CDR3 is TGTGCCAGCAGCCAAGATAAAGCTTGGCAGGGGTATCATGAGCAGTTCTTC. Its protein product is CASSQDKAWQGYHEQFF.

The chain employs TRBV20-1 and TRBJ2-7, with a possible D match to TRBD2 (7 bases). Per the germline V gene, CDR1 is DFQATT and CDR2 is SNEGSKA (reference sequence). The CDR3 runs 16 residues. V was clipped by 6 bases and J by 3 bases, with 24 bases between them. The CDR3 region is CSAQRMGLRGGYEQYF. The CDR3, as DNA: TGCAGTGCCCAAAGGATGGGACTTAGGGGGGGCTACGAGCAGTACTTC.

This clonotype was observed a handful of times. The chain is built from TRBV11-3 and TRBJ1-4; 8 nucleotides match TRBD1. Trimming removed 2 bases from V and 8 bases from J; junction bases left unmatched: 7. This CDR3 has 15 amino acids. Germline CDR1 is SGHNT and CDR2 is YENEEA. CDR3 residues: CASSLSGGAGEKLFF. For the CDR3, the DNA is TGTGCCAGCAGCTTATCAGGGGGCGCCGGGGAAAAACTGTTTTTT.

This clonotype showed up just a few times. The J gene is TRBJ2-2, the V gene TRBV6-1; no reliable D call. This CDR3 has 13 residues. Germline V CDR1 and CDR2: MNHNS, SASEGT. Trimming shortened V by 8 bases and J by 3 bases, and 10 bases separated the two germline ends. CDR3 nucleotides: TGTGCCAGCCTTTCATTGGACACCGGGGAGCTGTTTTTT. This translates into CASLSLDTGELFF.

Concerning this clonotype: A read error may explain this, as a much larger clone is one base away. The V gene is TRBV10-3, the J gene TRBJ2-1; a possible D gene is TRBD2 (6 bases). The CDR3 runs to 16 residues. Germline assignment: CDR1 ENHRY and CDR2 SYGVKD. Trimming took 0 bases from V and 7 from J, leaving 16 bases between them. Here the CDR3 reads CAISESVGGGRNEQFF. CDR3 nucleotide sequence: TGTGCCATCAGTGAGTCAGTGGGAGGAGGCCGTAATGAGCAGTTCTTC.

This clonotype was found many times. The chain joins TRBV2 to TRBJ1-1; D is perhaps TRBD1 (5 bases). With 7 bases removed from V and 5 bases from J, the gap between germline ends came to 14 bases. The CDR3 has 13 residues. Germline assignment: CDR1 SNHLY and CDR2 FYNNEI. As DNA, the CDR3 is TGTGCCAGCATACCGGGACGGGGGACTGAAGCTTTCTTT. Translating gives CASIPGRGTEAFF.

The chain employs TRBV10-3 and TRBJ2-3; 9 bases map to TRBD2. This CDR3 is built from 17 residues. CDR1 ENHRY and CDR2 SYGVKD come from the germline V gene. V gave up 2 bases and J gave up 4 bases; unmatched junction bases: 10. The CDR3 DNA follows: TGTGCCATCAGTGAGGGGGAGTGGCGGGAGGGCCCAGATACGCAGTATTTT. Amino acids: CAISEGEWREGPDTQYF.

In its sample, this clonotype was seen many times. The chain combines TRBV12-3 or TRBV12-4 with TRBJ1-2; 8 bases are shared with TRBD1. CDR3 length: 14 residues. Germline trimming cut 4 bases from V and 5 bases from J; bases unmatched to any gene: 6. DNA of the CDR3: TGTGCCAGCAGTTGGACAGGGCGAACTTATGGCTACACCTTC. It yields the protein CASSWTGRTYGYTF.

V is TRBV4-3 and J is TRBJ1-2; D is possibly TRBD1 (6 bases). Trimming shortened V by 4 bases and J by 5 bases, and 23 bases separated the two germline ends. In germline, CDR1 is LGHNA, CDR2 YSLEER. The CDR3 has 17 residues. CDR3 loop: CASSPNPWGLTDYGYTF. Written as DNA, the CDR3 is TGCGCCAGCAGCCCGAACCCCTGGGGGCTCACGGATTATGGCTACACCTTC.

This clonotype was counted many times. This chain joins TRBV7-2 and TRBJ2-2; TRBD2 matches 7 bases. Germline V gene data show CDR1 as SGHTA and CDR2 as FQGNSA. The CDR3 is 15 residues long. Trimming cost V 4 bases and J 5 bases; bases outside gene matches: 7. The CDR3 nucleotides read TGTGCCAGCAGCTCTGCGGGAGCAGGGACCGGGGAGCTGTTTTTT. Its translation is CASSSAGAGTGELFF.

This clonotype has a count of ten or more. This chain uses TRBV7-2 with TRBJ2-1, with D maybe TRBD1 (6 bases). This CDR3 spans 16 amino acids. Germline CDR1 SGHTA, CDR2 FQGNSA. The V end was cut by 0 bases, the J end by 9 bases, with 18 bases between. The chain's CDR3 is CASSLAPTGTRGEQFF. The DNA of the CDR3 is TGTGCCAGCAGCTTAGCCCCGACAGGAACGAGAGGTGAGCAGTTCTTC.